This T cell receptor beta chain was obtained from a study of spatial heterogeneity in lung cancer. As for the study in general: Sequenced were any available follow-up PBMC samples, which had been obtained a median of approximately 23 months after resection.

Carried by each TCR cDNA molecule was a unique molecular identifier. TCRdb re-called the 5' RACE reads with MiXCR, one entry per CDR3 protein. The sample gives just under 10,000 distinct CDR3 sequences, under 30% of which show up once; roughly 3.7% is in the top ten. Whole-study findings and limits: At tumor resection, ubiquitous expanded TCRs were detected in blood more often than later.

The V gene lost 1 base and the J gene lost 0 bases, with 11 bases spanning the gap. Germline CDR1 LGHNA, CDR2 YSLEER. This CDR3 region has 16 residues. Time point denoted: blood at routine non-recurrence follow-up after resection. Worth noting for this clonotype: The antigen is unknown.

V is TRBV4-3 and J is TRBJ2-3; D gene ambiguous. The source of this sequence is a female donor with early-stage non-small cell lung cancer. Material: PBMCs, obtained at follow-up. The CDR3 sequence is CASSQGPVASTDTQYF. In nucleotides, the CDR3 is TGCGCCAGCAGCCAAGGGCCGGTTGCTAGCACAGATACGCAGTATTTT.